One sample yielded the 3 T cell receptor beta chains listed below, sequenced in a study of blood T cell repertoires in COVID-19. Repertoires were generated with immunoSEQ multiplex PCR, while TCRdb's copy carries only in-frame clones and drops some. This sample has 100,000 or so clones, with 80% to 90% found just once. Material for sequencing was PBMCs or T cells enriched from blood (not recorded which). The receptors were sampled from a woman between 45 and 60 years old who had recovered from COVID-19.

The chain joins TRBV29-1 to TRBJ1-2, with a possible D match to TRBD1 (5 bases). Trimming took off 2 bases at V and 8 bases at J, with 12 bases between the two ends. Germline V CDR1 and CDR2: SQVTM, ANQGSEA. The CDR3 sequence is 12 residues long. The CDR3 nucleotides read TGCAGCGTTGAAAGGGAGGGGATCGGCTACACCTTC. Protein product: CSVEREGIGYTF. Drawing the rest from reference TRBV29-1 and TRBJ1-2, the complete variable domain is SAVISQKPSRDICQRGTSLTIQCQVDSQVTMMFWYRQQPGQSLTLIATANQGSEATYESGFVIDKFPISRPNLTFSTLTVSNMSPEDSSIYLCSVEREGIGYTFGSGTRLTVV.

V is TRBV14 and J is TRBJ1-6; weak D call: TRBD1 (5 bases). Looked up from germline, CDR1 is SGHDN and CDR2 is FVKESK. The CDR3 extends over 15 amino acids. The V gene lost 2 bases and the J gene lost 9 bases, with 14 bases spanning the gap. The DNA of the CDR3 is TGTGCCAGCAGCCAACCGACACCCCAGGGTTCACCCCTCCACTTT. It is translated as CASSQPTPQGSPLHF. Variable domain in full (rest from reference TRBV14 and TRBJ1-6): EAGVTQFPSHSVIEKGQTVTLRCDPISGHDNLYWYRRVMGKEIKFLLHFVKESKQDESGMPNNRFLAERTGGTYSTLKVQPAELEDSGVYFCASSQPTPQGSPLHFGNGTRLTVT.

The chain recombines TRBV7-2 with TRBJ2-1, with a tentative D call TRBD2 (5 bases). V was trimmed by 6 bases and J by 6 bases, leaving 12 bases between them. The length of the CDR3 is 13 residues. Germline-derived CDR1 and CDR2 are SGHTA and FQGNSA. DNA for the CDR3: TGTGCCAGCAGATCTACTAGGGTCAATGAGCAGTTCTTC. Amino acids: CASRSTRVNEQFF.